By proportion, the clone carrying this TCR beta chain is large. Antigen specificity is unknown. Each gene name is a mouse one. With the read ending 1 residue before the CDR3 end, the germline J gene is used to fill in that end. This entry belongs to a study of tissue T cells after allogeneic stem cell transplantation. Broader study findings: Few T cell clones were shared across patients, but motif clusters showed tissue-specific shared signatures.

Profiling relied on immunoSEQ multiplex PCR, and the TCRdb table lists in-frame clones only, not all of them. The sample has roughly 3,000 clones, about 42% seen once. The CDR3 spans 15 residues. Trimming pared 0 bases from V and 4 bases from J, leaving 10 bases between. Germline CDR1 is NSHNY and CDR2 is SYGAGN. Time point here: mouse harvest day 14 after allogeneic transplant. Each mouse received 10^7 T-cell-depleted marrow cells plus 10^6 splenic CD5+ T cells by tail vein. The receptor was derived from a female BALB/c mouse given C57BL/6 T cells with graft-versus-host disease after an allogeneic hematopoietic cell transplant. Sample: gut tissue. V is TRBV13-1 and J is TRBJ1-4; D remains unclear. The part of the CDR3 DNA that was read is TGTGCCAGCAGTGATGTCGGGGATGGCAACGAAAGATTATTT. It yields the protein CASSDVGDGNERLF. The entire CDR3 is CASSDVGDGNERLFF.